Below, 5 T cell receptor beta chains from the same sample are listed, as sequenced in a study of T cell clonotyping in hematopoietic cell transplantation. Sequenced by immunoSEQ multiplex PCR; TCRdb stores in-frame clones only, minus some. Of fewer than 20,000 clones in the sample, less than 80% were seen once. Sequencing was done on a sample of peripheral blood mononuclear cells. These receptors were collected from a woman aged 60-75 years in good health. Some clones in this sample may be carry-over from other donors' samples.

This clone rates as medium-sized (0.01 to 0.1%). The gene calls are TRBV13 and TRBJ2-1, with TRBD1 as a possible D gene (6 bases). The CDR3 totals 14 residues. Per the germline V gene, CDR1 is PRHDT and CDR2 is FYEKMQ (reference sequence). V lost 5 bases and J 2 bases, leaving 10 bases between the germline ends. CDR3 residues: CASSRWDTYNEQFF. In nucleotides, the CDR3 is TGTGCCAGCAGCCGGTGGGACACCTACAATGAGCAGTTCTTC.

The CDR3 nucleotides read TGTGCCAGCAGCTTAGTGGGGTGGGAGCTGTTTTTT. Amino acid sequence: CASSLVGWELFF. The V and J genes are TRBV7-2 and TRBJ2-2; unclear D gene. V was trimmed by 1 base and J by 9 bases, leaving 6 bases between them. This CDR3 is built from 12 residues. The germline V gene encodes CDR1 SGHTA and CDR2 FQGNSA.

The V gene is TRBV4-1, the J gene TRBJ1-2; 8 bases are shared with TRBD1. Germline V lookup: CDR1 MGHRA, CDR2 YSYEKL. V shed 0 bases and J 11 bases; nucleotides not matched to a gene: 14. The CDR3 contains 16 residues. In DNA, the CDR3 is TGCGCCAGCAGCCAAGAAAGAAGAGACAGGGGAACTAAATACACCTTC. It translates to CASSQERRDRGTKYTF.

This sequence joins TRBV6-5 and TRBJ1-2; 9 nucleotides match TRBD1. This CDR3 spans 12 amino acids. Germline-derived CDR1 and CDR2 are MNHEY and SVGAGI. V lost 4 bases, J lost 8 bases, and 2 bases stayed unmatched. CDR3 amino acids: CASSLTGGGYTF. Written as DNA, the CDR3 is TGTGCCAGCAGTTTGACAGGGGGAGGCTACACCTTC.

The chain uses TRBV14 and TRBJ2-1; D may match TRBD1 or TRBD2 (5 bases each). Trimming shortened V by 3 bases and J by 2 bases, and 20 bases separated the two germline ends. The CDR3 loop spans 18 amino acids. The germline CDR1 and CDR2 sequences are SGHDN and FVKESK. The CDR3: CASSQGSGRDKTYNEQFF. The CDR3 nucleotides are TGTGCCAGCAGCCAGGGGTCGGGGCGAGACAAAACCTACAATGAGCAGTTCTTC.